Included here is one T cell receptor beta chain sequence, with context. Its antigen is not known. This specimen belongs to a study of OX40 agonist ivuxolimab in advanced cancers. Study context: Patients got intravenous ivuxolimab at 0.01 to 10 mg/kg every 2 weeks. Partial responses were observed in three patients, of whom one had hepatocellular carcinoma and two had cutaneous melanoma.

Study-wide results and limits: Antigens targeted by the expanded peripheral T cells were not determined.

The table came from immunoSEQ multiplex PCR; TCRdb's copy has only in-frame clones and leaves some out. The data show 35,000 to 45,000 clones, more than 75% seen once. The clonotype originates from an adult with an advanced solid tumor such as melanoma, head and neck, liver or kidney cancer. The sample here was CD4+ or CD8+ T cells sorted from blood, taken in a trial of the OX40 agonist ivuxolimab.

The CDR3 coding sequence is TGTGCCAGCAGTCCTCGGACAGGGGGGGGAGGCGAGCAGTACTTC. Its protein product is CASSPRTGGGGEQYF. J is TRBJ2-7 and V is TRBV6-5, with 10 bases fitting TRBD1. There are 15 residues in the CDR3. The V gene end was trimmed by 5 bases and the J gene end by 6 bases; junction bases not matched to a gene: 10. CDR1 MNHEY and CDR2 SVGAGI come from the germline V gene.